The 24 T cell receptor beta chains in this list originate from one sample, sequenced in a study of cytomegalovirus exposure and HLA in healthy donors. The PCR ran on 60 Vbeta and 13 Jbeta primers. The method was immunoSEQ multiplex PCR; TCRdb's version includes in-frame clones alone and lacks a portion of them. The table lists about 130,000 clones, approximately 85% of them singletons. The material sequenced was PBMCs. All receptors derive from a woman between 25 and 40 years old in good health and CMV-seropositive.

The chain uses TRBV5-1 and TRBJ2-5; possible D gene TRBD1, 6 bases. Judging by the DNA end, TRBJ2-7 fits better; the J call may be wrong. Per the germline V gene, CDR1 is SGHRS and CDR2 is YFSETQ. This CDR3 region has 15 residues. CDR3 DNA: TGCGCCAGCAGCTTGGGGCAGGGGCGAGACTACGAGCAGTACTTC. This encodes CASSLGQGRDYEQYF.

This chain links TRBV20-1 with TRBJ1-1; possibly TRBD1 for D (6 bases). Germline assignment: CDR1 DFQATT and CDR2 SNEGSKA (reference sequence). The CDR3 length is 10 residues. Deletions cut 3 bases from V and 11 bases from J, with 10 bases between. CDR3 DNA sequence: TGCAGTGCTAGCGGACAGTCGGCTTTCTTT. It encodes CSASGQSAFF.

The chain couples TRBV7-6 to TRBJ1-6, with no clear D. Germline V gene data show CDR1 as SGHVS and CDR2 as FNYEAQ. V gave up 1 base and J gave up 7 bases, with 5 bases separating them. The CDR3 covers 13 residues. Here the CDR3 reads CASSLVQNSPLHF. The DNA for the CDR3 is TGTGCCAGCAGCTTAGTGCAGAATTCACCCCTCCACTTT.

The chain recombines TRBV2 with TRBJ1-1; 7 bases line up with TRBD1. Germline V gene lookup returns CDR1 SNHLY and CDR2 FYNNEI. Germline trimming cut 4 bases from V and 3 bases from J; bases unmatched to any gene: 5. The CDR3 spans 14 residues. The CDR3 nucleotides are TGTGCCAGCAGTGTGGCAGGGGGATACACTGAAGCTTTCTTT. Translating it yields CASSVAGGYTEAFF.

This clone was counted between two and nine times. The gene calls are TRBV4-1 and TRBJ2-7; no definite D call. Germline V gene data show CDR1 as MGHRA and CDR2 as YSYEKL. The V end was cut by 0 bases, the J end by 3 bases, with 6 bases between. The CDR3 is made up of 13 amino acids. The CDR3 sequence is CASSQDPFYEQYF. The CDR3 nucleotides are TGCGCCAGCAGCCAAGATCCCTTCTACGAGCAGTACTTC.

V gene TRBV19 combines with J gene TRBJ1-2, with D tentatively TRBD1 (6 bases). The CDR3 runs to 15 residues. Germline-derived CDR1 and CDR2 are LNHDA and SQIVND (reference sequence). V lost 4 bases, J lost 5 bases, and 17 bases lay in between. The CDR3 here is CASSTGQSPRYGYTF. Written as DNA, the CDR3 is TGTGCCAGTAGTACAGGACAGAGCCCACGGTATGGCTACACCTTC.

This clone showed up just once. V and J are TRBV5-4 and TRBJ2-1, with 11 bases aligning to TRBD2. The germline V gene encodes CDR1 SGHNT and CDR2 YYREEE (reference sequence). V was pared by 3 bases and J by 7 bases, with 6 bases of the junction left unmatched. The length of the CDR3 is 15 residues. DNA for the CDR3: TGTGCCAGCAGCTATAGCGGGGGGGCGTTTAATGAGCAGTTCTTC. Residues: CASSYSGGAFNEQFF.

As DNA, the CDR3 is TGTGCCAGCAGGGGGGGAAGCAATCAGCCCCAGCATTTT. This codes for CASRGGSNQPQHF. The rearrangement joins TRBV2 to TRBJ1-5; the D gene is possibly TRBD1 (5 bases). The germline V gene has CDR1 SNHLY and CDR2 FYNNEI. The CDR3 extends over 13 amino acids. V lost 6 bases and J 1 base, leaving 7 bases between the germline ends. The whole variable domain, filled in from reference TRBV2 and TRBJ1-5, reads EPEVTQTPSHQVTQMGQEVILRCVPISNHLYFYWYRQILGQKVEFLVSFYNNEISEKSEIFDDQFSVERPDGSNFTLKIRSTKLEDSAMYFCASRGGSNQPQHFGDGTRLSIL.

The V and J genes are TRBV7-9 and TRBJ2-7; TRBD1 might be the D (5 bases). Germline V gene lookup returns CDR1 SEHNR and CDR2 FQNEAQ (reference sequence). The CDR3 runs 12 residues. V was shortened by 3 bases and J by 6 bases, with 9 bases between the two germline ends. In DNA, the CDR3 is TGTGCCAGCAGCTTCGCAGGGTCCGAGCAGTACTTC. Translated: CASSFAGSEQYF.

V and J are TRBV7-9 and TRBJ2-7, with a weak D call TRBD2 (5 bases). Trimming cost V 3 bases and J 2 bases, with 5 bases left between them. In germline, CDR1 is SEHNR, CDR2 FQNEAQ (reference sequence). The CDR3 contains 12 residues. CDR3 in DNA: TGTGCCAGCAGCTTCGGGACCTACGAGCAGTACTTC. This encodes CASSFGTYEQYF.

The chain employs TRBV5-1 and TRBJ1-2, with TRBD1 as a possible D gene (6 bases). The CDR3 is 15 amino acids. V lost 0 bases, J lost 7 bases, and 16 bases lay in between. CDR1 is SGHRS and CDR2 is YFSETQ in the germline V gene. CDR3 nucleotide sequence: TGCGCCAGCAGCTTGGGGGGGCTGAGGTACTCTGGCTACACCTTC. This translates into CASSLGGLRYSGYTF.

The sample holds a few counts of this clone. This chain connects TRBV9 to TRBJ2-3, with a possible D match to TRBD2 (6 bases). Trimming took off 0 bases at V and 2 bases at J, with 7 bases between the two ends. This CDR3 spans 14 amino acids. CDR1 and CDR2 from the germline V gene are SGDLS and YYNGEE. The CDR3 protein is CASSVGDFTDTQYF. The CDR3 nucleotides read TGTGCCAGCAGCGTAGGGGACTTCACAGATACGCAGTATTTT.

The chain recombines TRBV5-8 with TRBJ1-2; D is perhaps TRBD1 (6 bases). V shed 0 bases and J shed 8 bases, with 8 bases lying between them. Germline CDR1 and CDR2: SGHTS and YDEGEE. The CDR3 contains 12 residues. Here the CDR3 reads CASSLAGGGYTF. The CDR3 nucleotides are TGTGCCAGCAGCTTGGCGGGGGGCGGCTACACCTTC.

The chain recombines TRBV2 with TRBJ1-1; 9 bases fit TRBD1. CDR3 length: 13 amino acids. Per germline, CDR1 SNHLY and CDR2 FYNNEI. V was pared by 6 bases and J by 1 base, with 0 bases of the junction left unmatched. The CDR3 reads CASRDRGNTEAFF. The DNA of the CDR3 is TGTGCCAGCAGGGACAGGGGGAACACTGAAGCTTTCTTT.

V is TRBV6-5 and J is TRBJ2-1; D unclear. Germline V gene lookup returns CDR1 MNHEY and CDR2 SVGAGI. The CDR3 contains 15 residues. V was pared by 2 bases and J by 2 bases, with 10 bases between. The CDR3 DNA reads TGTGCCAGCAGTTACGAAGCGTTTACCTACAATGAGCAGTTCTTC. This encodes CASSYEAFTYNEQFF.

This clone is a singleton in its sample. The rearrangement links TRBV19 to TRBJ2-7; the D is unclear. CDR3 length equals 13 residues. Trimming took off 3 bases at V and 1 base at J, with 7 bases between the two ends. The germline gives CDR1 LNHDA, CDR2 SQIVND (reference sequence). The CDR3 protein is CASSMSLSYEQYF. The CDR3 DNA reads as TGTGCCAGTAGTATGAGTCTTTCCTACGAGCAGTACTTC.

The chain is built from TRBV7-2 and TRBJ2-3; 7 bases are a match to TRBD2. Germline CDR1 reads SGHTA; CDR2 reads FQGNSA. This CDR3 has 14 residues. J was trimmed by 4 bases and V by 5 bases; bases with no gene match: 6. CDR3 in amino acids: CASSPQAGADTQYF. The DNA of the CDR3 is TGTGCCAGCAGCCCCCAGGCGGGGGCAGATACGCAGTATTTT.

This sequence joins TRBV5-6 and TRBJ1-2; 9 nucleotides line up with TRBD1. J lost 4 bases, V lost 6 bases, and 4 bases had no gene match. Germline lookup yields CDR1 SGHDT and CDR2 YYEEEE. The CDR3 runs 13 residues. CDR3 nucleotides: TGTGCCAGCATCCCGGGACAGGGCTATGGCTACACCTTC. Translation: CASIPGQGYGYTF.

The genes are TRBV28 and TRBJ2-1, with 9 bases identical to TRBD2. CDR1 MDHEN and CDR2 SYDVKM come from the germline V gene. The CDR3 extends over 15 amino acids. Germline trimming cut 2 bases from V and 8 bases from J; bases unmatched to any gene: 7. CDR3 in amino acids: CASSLAGGPVDEQFF. The CDR3 bases are TGTGCCAGCAGTTTAGCGGGAGGGCCTGTCGATGAGCAGTTCTTC. Looking up the rest from reference TRBV28 and TRBJ2-1 gives the full variable domain: DVKVTQSSRYLVKRTGEKVFLECVQDMDHENMFWYRQDPGLGLRLIYFSYDVKMKEKGDIPEGYSVSREKKERFSLILESASTNQTSMYLCASSLAGGPVDEQFFGPGTRLTVL.

The chain combines TRBV6-6 with TRBJ1-2; 7 bases agree with TRBD1. The J segment lost 6 bases and the V segment lost 2 bases, leaving 3 bases of the junction unmatched. Germline CDR1 MNHNY, CDR2 SVGAGI (reference sequence). This CDR3 has 13 amino acids. The CDR3 protein is CASSYAGGNGYTF. CDR3 DNA: TGTGCCAGCAGTTACGCAGGGGGGAATGGCTACACCTTC.

The chain combines TRBV9 with TRBJ1-4, with 9 bases that match TRBD1. Per germline, CDR1 SGDLS and CDR2 YYNGEE. Losses at the gene ends were 4 bases for V and 8 bases for J; bases not matched to a gene: 9. The length of the CDR3 is 15 residues. This CDR3 is CASSLMTGGNEKLFF. The CDR3 nucleotides read TGTGCCAGCAGCCTAATGACAGGGGGAAACGAAAAACTGTTTTTT.

On this clone itself: The identical CDR3 is also encoded by other nucleotide sequences in the sample. The rearrangement links TRBV5-1 to TRBJ1-2, with a tentative D call TRBD1 (6 bases). The CDR3 has 14 residues. Germline loops: CDR1 SGHRS, CDR2 YFSETQ. The ends were cut back, 0 bases at V and 2 bases at J, with 8 bases in the middle. Here the CDR3 DNA reads TGCGCCAGCAGCTTGGCCGGACAGAACTATGGCTACACCTTC. This translates into CASSLAGQNYGYTF. The whole variable domain, remainder taken from reference TRBV5-1 and TRBJ1-2, is KAGVTQTPRYLIKTRGQQVTLSCSPISGHRSVSWYQQTPGQGLQFLFEYFSETQRNKGNFPGRFSGRQFSNSRSEMNVSTLELGDSALYLCASSLAGQNYGYTFGSGTRLTVV.

The rearrangement uses TRBV9 and TRBJ2-3; tentative D call: TRBD2 (7 bases). In germline, CDR1 is SGDLS, CDR2 YYNGEE. The germline V and J ends were trimmed by 6 bases and 0 bases, with 14 bases remaining between them. CDR3 size: 15 residues. CDR3 in amino acids: CASTRRGGSTDTQYF. DNA for the CDR3: TGTGCCAGCACTCGTAGGGGGGGGAGCACAGATACGCAGTATTTT.

The chain is built from TRBV30 and TRBJ1-3, with D perhaps matching TRBD1 (6 bases). Germline V gene sequence: CDR1 GTSNPN, CDR2 SVGIG (reference sequence). The length of the CDR3 is 13 residues. V shed 5 bases and J shed 4 bases, with 12 bases lying between them. This chain's CDR3 is CAWGTGRGNTIYF. CDR3 bases: TGTGCCTGGGGAACAGGGAGAGGAAACACCATATATTTT.